One and the same sample provided the 15 T cell receptor beta chains below, sequenced in a study of T cell changes during pregnancy in multiple sclerosis. Profiling relied on immunoSEQ multiplex PCR, and the TCRdb table lists in-frame clones only, not all of them. The data hold just over 65,000 clones, with around 90% observed a single time. The sequencing here drew on peripheral blood, taken in the second trimester of pregnancy. The receptors shown here come from a female donor with multiple sclerosis, enrolled in a pregnancy study.

The V call is TRBV29-1, the J call TRBJ1-2, with D possibly TRBD1 on 5 matching bases. This CDR3 contains 12 residues. Germline CDR1 reads SQVTM; CDR2 reads ANQGSEA. Trimming left V 1 base short and J 7 bases short, with 10 bases between. This chain's CDR3 is CSVEVQGRGYTF. The CDR3 DNA is TGCAGCGTTGAAGTGCAGGGCCGTGGCTACACCTTC.

The V call is TRBV19, the J call TRBJ2-1; 13 bases agree with TRBD2. Germline trimming cut 1 base from V and 4 bases from J; bases unmatched to any gene: 1. This CDR3 region has 16 residues. Germline values: CDR1 LNHDA, CDR2 SQIVND (reference sequence). CDR3 sequence (DNA): TGTGCCAGTAGTATAGGGGGACTAGCGGGGTACAATGAGCAGTTCTTC. Encoded protein: CASSIGGLAGYNEQFF.

The chain employs TRBV18 and TRBJ1-6; no clear D gene. Germline V gene data show CDR1 as KGHSH and CDR2 as LQKENI. The V end lost 3 bases, the J end lost 9 bases, and 12 bases lay between the germline ends. This CDR3 has 14 residues. In DNA, the CDR3 is TGTGCCAGCTCACCCCTCGAGGAGTCTTCACCCCTCCACTTT. As protein: CASSPLEESSPLHF.

Details on this clone: Other DNA sequences from this sample encode an identical CDR3 as well. The V call is TRBV9, the J call TRBJ2-1, with 10 bases lining up with TRBD2. The CDR3 runs 15 residues. CDR1 and CDR2 from the germline V gene are SGDLS and YYNGEE. Losses at the gene ends were 0 bases for V and 6 bases for J; bases not matched to a gene: 3. In nucleotides, the CDR3 is TGTGCCAGCAGCGTAGCCAGCGGGGGGGTCAATGAGCAGTTCTTC. Amino acids: CASSVASGGVNEQFF. The full variable domain, its missing parts supplied by reference TRBV9 and TRBJ2-1, is DSGVTQTPKHLITATGQRVTLRCSPRSGDLSVYWYQQSLDQGLQFLIQYYNGEERAKGNILERFSAQQFPDLHSELNLSSLELGDSALYFCASSVASGGVNEQFFGPGTRLTVL.

This sequence joins TRBV5-6 and TRBJ1-2; 8 bases map to TRBD1. CDR3 size: 14 residues. Trimming at V came to 4 bases and at J to 2 bases, leaving 4 bases not matched to a gene. CDR1 is SGHDT and CDR2 is YYEEEE in the germline V gene. The CDR3 region has the DNA TGTGCCAGCAGCCGGACAGGGAAGAACTATGGCTACACCTTC. Its protein is CASSRTGKNYGYTF.

The chain recombines TRBV14 with TRBJ1-2; tentatively, D is TRBD1 (5 bases). V lost 6 bases to trimming and J lost 4 bases, with 24 bases between them. The length of the CDR3 is 17 residues. From germline, CDR1 is SGHDN and CDR2 FVKESK. The DNA of the CDR3 is TGTGCCAGCAGTCTTAGGTCGGGGGACCGCCTTAGCTATGGCTACACCTTC. Translated: CASSLRSGDRLSYGYTF.

This clone was detected once. V is TRBV7-2 and J is TRBJ1-2, with a weak D call TRBD1 (5 bases). With 4 bases removed from V and 8 bases from J, the gap between germline ends came to 14 bases. Germline CDR1 and CDR2: SGHTA and FQGNSA. CDR3 length equals 13 residues. CDR3 protein: CASSSAGLRGYTF. CDR3 nucleotide sequence: TGTGCCAGCAGCTCAGCGGGGCTCAGGGGCTACACCTTC.

The gene calls are TRBV2 and TRBJ2-3; TRBD1 matches at 8 bases. Germline V lookup: CDR1 SNHLY, CDR2 FYNNEI. V trimming: 5 bases; J trimming: 6 bases; junction bases outside the gene matches: 4. The CDR3 is 13 amino acids. The CDR3, as DNA: TGTGCCAGCAGTTATACAGGGGGGGATACGCAGTATTTT. Protein product: CASSYTGGDTQYF.

This clone was detected once. The chain carries TRBV6-5 and TRBJ2-7; D might be TRBD1 (5 bases). The V gene's germline CDR1 is MNHEY and CDR2 SVGAGI. The CDR3 consists of 12 residues. V was trimmed by 8 bases and J by 1 base, leaving 9 bases between them. CDR3 loop: CASVDTSYEQYF. The CDR3 nucleotides read TGTGCCAGCGTGGACACGTCCTACGAGCAGTACTTC.

The rearrangement links TRBV11-3 to TRBJ1-1; 9 bases map to TRBD1. V trimming: 5 bases; J trimming: 1 base; junction bases outside the gene matches: 8. Germline lookup yields CDR1 SGHNT and CDR2 YENEEA. The CDR3 is 16 residues long. The CDR3 reads CASSLGQGKGNTEAFF. Here the CDR3 DNA reads TGTGCCAGCAGCCTTGGACAGGGGAAGGGGAACACTGAAGCTTTCTTT.

A note on this clone: It is unclear where the CDR3 begins or ends on the DNA, so no DNA is shown, and the CDR3 is as TCRdb lists it. This chain joins TRBV30 and TRBJ2-1; the table's D call, TRBD2, has no DNA check behind it. The germline V gene has CDR1 GTSNPN and CDR2 SVGIG (reference sequence). From its first to its last residue, the CDR3 has 12 amino acids. CDR3 region: CACSAGIHEQFF.

The genes are TRBV18 and TRBJ1-1, with no clear D. V gave up 2 bases and J gave up 5 bases, with 9 bases separating them. Germline-derived CDR1 and CDR2 are KGHSH and LQKENI. The CDR3 loop spans 13 amino acids. This CDR3 reads CASSPMGETEAFF. DNA for the CDR3: TGTGCCAGCTCACCAATGGGAGAAACTGAAGCTTTCTTT.

About this clone: An end of the junction differs from the germline gene, which may be a read error. This chain connects TRBV7-7 to TRBJ2-5; 7 bases agree with TRBD1. Germline V gene lookup returns CDR1 SSHAT and CDR2 FNYEAQ (reference sequence). The CDR3 is 13 amino acids. The CDR3 is CASSQDRVGAQYF. The CDR3 DNA reads TGTGCTAGCAGCCAAGACAGGGTGGGGGCCCAGTACTTC.

The gene calls are TRBV9 and TRBJ2-1, with 7 bases aligning to TRBD2. The CDR3 is 16 residues long. Germline CDR1 reads SGDLS; CDR2 reads YYNGEE. Germline trimming cut 0 bases from V and 2 bases from J; bases unmatched to any gene: 5. The CDR3 region is CASSVGGGGAYNEQFF. The CDR3 DNA sequence: TGTGCCAGCAGCGTAGGAGGTGGGGGGGCCTACAATGAGCAGTTCTTC.

The chain has TRBV7-2 and TRBJ1-3; D possibly corresponds to TRBD1 (5 bases). V dropped 4 bases and J dropped 0 bases, with 10 bases sitting between them. The CDR3 runs 15 residues. CDR1 SGHTA and CDR2 FQGNSA come from the germline V gene. The CDR3 coding sequence is TGTGCCAGCAGCTCCTCAGGGTTCTCTGGAAACACCATATATTTT. Translated: CASSSSGFSGNTIYF.